A selection of T cell receptor beta chains follows, all from one sample in a study of CD8+CD57+ T cells in acquired aplastic anemia. TCRdb independently ran MiXCR on the reads; one entry per CDR3 protein. The sample holds about 190,000 distinct CDR3 sequences, roughly half seen once. The sample consisted of sorted CD4+, CD8+, or CD8+CD57+ T cells (not recorded which) from PBMCs. All receptors come from a human donor with aplastic anemia. Both conserved end residues are part of each CDR3. D genes are given only for firm matches. Some rows have no size entry. The others give once, few or many, or a class for an expanded clone.

D: -; J: TRBJ2-3; size: many; V: TRBV29-1; CDR3: CSVVGRGGAGDTQYF; DNA: TGCAGCGTTGTTGGGAGGGGGGGCGCGGGAGATACGCAGTATTTT
D: -; J: TRBJ2-3; size: -; V: TRBV20-1; CDR3: CSARVDWSGELNTQYF; DNA: TGCAGTGCTAGAGTTGATTGGTCAGGGGAGTTGAATACGCAGTATTTT
D: -; J: TRBJ1-3; size: -; V: TRBV2; CDR3: CASSGEGFAGNTIYF; DNA: TGTGCCAGCAGTGGAGAGGGGTTTGCTGGAAACACCATATATTTT
D: -; J: TRBJ2-7; size: once; V: TRBV6-1; CDR3: CASETGVWDF; DNA: TGTGCCAGCGAGACCGGGGTTTGGGACTTC
D: -; J: TRBJ2-2; size: -; V: TRBV7-6; CDR3: CASSFPTGWENTGELFF; DNA: TGTGCCAGCAGCTTCCCCACAGGGTGGGAGAACACCGGGGAGCTGTTTTTT
D: -; J: TRBJ1-5; size: -; V: TRBV12-3/TRBV12-4; CDR3: CASSVLHRGASNQPQHF; DNA: TGTGCCAGCAGTGTCCTGCATAGGGGGGCAAGCAATCAGCCCCAGCATTTT
D: -; J: TRBJ2-7; size: few; V: TRBV29-1; CDR3: CSVAGPLGEQYF; DNA: TGCAGCGTCGCCGGGCCCCTGGGCGAGCAGTACTTC
D: TRBD2; J: TRBJ2-1; size: -; V: TRBV4-2; CDR3: CASSQDLGSGGIEQFF; DNA: TGTGCCAGCAGCCAAGATCTAGGTAGCGGGGGGATTGAGCAGTTCTTC
D: -; J: TRBJ1-5; size: few; V: TRBV6-1; CDR3: CAGGGLYQPQHF; DNA: TGTGCCGGGGGGGGGTTATATCAGCCCCAGCATTTT
D: TRBD1; J: TRBJ1-2; size: -; V: TRBV24-1; CDR3: CATSEWTGGYTF; DNA: TGTGCCACCAGTGAGTGGACAGGAGGCTACACCTTC
D: -; J: TRBJ1-1; size: once; V: TRBV10-2; CDR3: CASSDRRNTEAFF; DNA: TGCGCCAGCAGTGACAGGCGGAACACTGAAGCTTTCTTT
D: TRBD2; J: TRBJ2-7; size: few; V: TRBV10-2; CDR3: CASSLLSGGYEQYF; DNA: TGCGCCAGCAGCCTACTTAGCGGGGGTTACGAGCAGTACTTC
D: -; J: TRBJ2-5; size: -; V: TRBV28; CDR3: CASSSILPETQYF; DNA: TGTGCCAGCAGTTCTATCCTCCCCGAGACCCAGTACTTC
D: -; J: TRBJ1-6; size: -; V: TRBV5-8; CDR3: CASSFPGGPNSPLHF; DNA: TGTGCCAGCAGTTTCCCGGGAGGTCCCAATTCACCCCTCCACTTT
D: TRBD2; J: TRBJ2-1; size: many; V: TRBV7-3; CDR3: CASSLGGGRYNEQFF; DNA: TGTGCCAGCAGCTTAGGTGGCGGGAGGTACAATGAGCAGTTCTTC
D: TRBD1; J: TRBJ1-2; size: many; V: TRBV5-4; CDR3: CASSLEGAPRYGYTF; DNA: TGTGCCAGCAGCTTGGAGGGGGCGCCTAGATATGGCTACACCTTC
D: -; J: TRBJ2-2; size: many; V: TRBV19; CDR3: CASSIPRVNTGELFF; DNA: TGTGCCAGTAGTATCCCCAGGGTGAACACCGGGGAGCTGTTTTTT
D: -; J: TRBJ2-2; size: many; V: TRBV10-3; CDR3: CAIRGALNTGELFF; DNA: TGTGCCATCAGGGGCGCCCTGAACACCGGGGAGCTGTTTTTT
D: TRBD2; J: TRBJ2-1; size: many; V: TRBV19; CDR3: CAGGVGDNEQFF; DNA: TGTGCCGGGGGGGTAGGGGACAATGAGCAGTTCTTC
D: TRBD1; J: TRBJ2-3; size: -; V: TRBV11-1; CDR3: CASSYSLGQGPTDTQYF; DNA: TGTGCCAGCAGCTACAGCCTAGGACAGGGGCCCACAGATACGCAGTATTTT
D: -; J: TRBJ2-7; size: -; V: TRBV4-1; CDR3: CASSQVGGEQYF; DNA: TGCGCCAGCAGCCAAGTAGGAGGGGAGCAGTACTTC
D: -; J: TRBJ1-4; size: -; V: TRBV19; CDR3: CASRVYGLNEKLFF; DNA: TGTGCCAGTAGAGTCTACGGACTGAATGAAAAACTGTTTTTT
D: TRBD2; J: TRBJ2-1; size: -; V: TRBV2; CDR3: CASSPGLADYNEQFF; DNA: TGTGCCAGCAGTCCAGGACTAGCGGACTACAATGAGCAGTTCTTC
D: TRBD2; J: TRBJ2-2; size: few; V: TRBV11-1; CDR3: CASSLGSARLAGANTGELFF; DNA: TGTGCCAGCAGCTTAGGTTCTGCAAGGCTAGCGGGGGCCAACACCGGGGAGCTGTTTTTT
D: -; J: TRBJ1-1; size: -; V: TRBV7-6; CDR3: CASSWGINTEAFF; DNA: TGTGCCAGCAGCTGGGGAATCAACACTGAAGCTTTCTTT
D: TRBD1; J: TRBJ1-2; size: -; V: TRBV24-1; CDR3: CATRAPTGGGDGYTF; DNA: TGTGCCACCAGGGCCCCCACAGGGGGCGGAGATGGCTACACCTTC
D: -; J: TRBJ1-1; size: -; V: TRBV20-1; CDR3: CSARVPHGAFF; DNA: TGCAGTGCTAGAGTCCCACATGGAGCTTTCTTC
D: -; J: TRBJ2-1; size: few; V: TRBV20-1; CDR3: CSAREGQGQFF; DNA: TGCAGTGCTAGAGAAGGGCAAGGGCAGTTCTTC
D: TRBD1; J: TRBJ1-5; size: -; V: TRBV24-1; CDR3: CATSSRGRSQQPQHF; DNA: TGTGCCACCTCCTCCAGGGGGCGATCCCAACAGCCCCAGCATTTT
D: -; J: TRBJ2-7; size: many; V: TRBV5-1; CDR3: CASSSSDGGYEQYF; DNA: TGCGCCAGCAGCTCATCGGACGGGGGATACGAGCAGTACTTC
D: TRBD2; J: TRBJ2-7; size: -; V: TRBV3-1; CDR3: CASSTGLAGVDEQYF; DNA: TGTGCCAGCAGCACTGGACTAGCGGGAGTCGATGAGCAGTACTTC
D: -; J: TRBJ1-1; size: -; V: TRBV10-3; CDR3: CAITEQGRGNTEAFF; DNA: TGTGCCATCACTGAGCAGGGAAGGGGGAACACTGAAGCTTTCTTT
D: -; J: TRBJ1-4; size: -; V: TRBV2; CDR3: CASSVWTNEKLFF; DNA: TGTGCCAGCAGTGTATGGACTAATGAAAAACTGTTTTTT
D: -; J: TRBJ2-1; size: -; V: TRBV7-6; CDR3: CASSQTEHEQFF; DNA: TGTGCCAGCAGCCAAACAGAACATGAGCAGTTCTTC
D: -; J: TRBJ1-1; size: -; V: TRBV5-1; CDR3: CASSMGRGYEAFF; DNA: TGCGCCAGCAGCATGGGCAGGGGTTACGAAGCTTTCTTT
D: -; J: TRBJ1-2; size: few; V: TRBV2; CDR3: CASSGGFGYTF; DNA: TGTGCCAGCTCGGGGGGGTTTGGCTACACCTTC
D: -; J: TRBJ2-3; size: many; V: TRBV7-8; CDR3: CASSLRAGGSADTQYF; DNA: TGTGCCAGCAGCTTAAGGGCGGGTGGGTCCGCAGATACGCAGTATTTT
D: -; J: TRBJ2-1; size: -; V: TRBV29-1; CDR3: CSVVGLEGSSYNEQFF; DNA: TGCAGCGTTGTTGGATTGGAGGGTAGCTCCTACAATGAGCAGTTCTTC
D: -; J: TRBJ2-1; size: few; V: TRBV29-1; CDR3: CSVVGSWQFF; DNA: TGCAGCGTTGTGGGCTCCTGGCAGTTCTTC
D: TRBD2; J: TRBJ2-2; size: many; V: TRBV7-3; CDR3: CASSPGASGSSGELFF; DNA: TGTGCCAGCAGCCCCGGGGCTAGCGGATCGTCCGGGGAGCTGTTTTTT
D: TRBD1; J: TRBJ2-1; size: many; V: TRBV10-2; CDR3: CASSGQGTYNEQFF; DNA: TGCGCCAGCAGCGGACAGGGCACCTACAATGAGCAGTTCTTC
D: -; J: TRBJ1-2; size: -; V: TRBV11-2; CDR3: CASSPLWTGYGYTF; DNA: TGTGCCAGCAGCCCTCTTTGGACTGGGTATGGCTACACCTTC
D: -; J: TRBJ2-5; size: once; V: TRBV7-9; CDR3: CASSLGSAGLQETQYF; DNA: TGTGCCAGCAGCTTAGGGTCTGCGGGGCTACAAGAGACCCAGTACTTC
D: -; J: TRBJ1-6; size: many; V: TRBV20-1; CDR3: CSARGRVGLALTLHF; DNA: TGCAGTGCTAGAGGACGAGTCGGGTTGGCCTTGACCCTCCACTTT
D: -; J: TRBJ1-6; size: -; V: TRBV2; CDR3: CANRASYNSPLHF; DNA: TGTGCCAACCGAGCCTCCTATAATTCACCCCTCCACTTT